This T cell receptor beta chain was sequenced in a study of OX40 agonist ivuxolimab in advanced cancers. General study findings and limits: Clonal expansion was seen in CD4+ and CD8+ blood T cells by week 6 at 0.1 to 3.0 mg/kg. The study did not work out the antigen specificity of the expanded peripheral T cells.

The assay was immunoSEQ multiplex PCR, and TCRdb's table has in-frame clones only and misses some. The table lists about 37,000 clones, approximately 80% of them singletons. Turning to this clone: Its antigen is still unknown.

Germline V gives CDR1 SGHRS, CDR2 YFSETQ. The V end was cut by 0 bases, the J end by 8 bases, with 17 bases between. There are 15 residues in the CDR3. This receptor was taken from an adult with an advanced solid tumor such as melanoma, head and neck, liver or kidney cancer. The source was CD4+ or CD8+ T cells sorted from blood, collected in a trial of the OX40 agonist ivuxolimab. The V gene is TRBV5-1, the J gene TRBJ1-2; tentative D call: TRBD1 (5 bases). The CDR3 here is CASSLAGEGIRGYTF. In DNA form, the CDR3 reads TGCGCCAGCAGCTTGGCCGGGGAGGGGATCCGGGGCTACACCTTC.